This TCR beta chain was found in a study of STAT5B mutations in CD4+ large granular lymphocyte leukemia. Study conclusions and caveats: Without HLA matching, higher CD4+ than CD8+ T-LGLL clonality could reflect small sample size. Main leukemic clonotypes were patient-specific, but roughly 25% appeared at low frequency elsewhere.

Trimming at V came to 3 bases and at J to 4 bases, leaving 8 bases not matched to a gene. CDR3 length: 15 residues. Germline CDR1 GTSNPN, CDR2 SVGIG (reference sequence). With respect to this clone: Its antigen remains unidentified.

Original processing methods: Lowest detectable productive clonotype frequency was 2.59 x 10-5. Libraries were prepared by immunoSEQ multiplex PCR; TCRdb keeps only in-frame clonotypes and omits some of them. V and J calls and clone size are those listed in that table; D and trimming were worked out from the DNA. The sample holds approximately 33,000 clones, around 88% seen once. The specimen sequenced was CD4+ T cells from blood buffy coats. V and J are TRBV30 and TRBJ1-1; 10 bases match TRBD1. The receptor comes from a human donor in good health. The DNA of the CDR3 is TGTGCCTGGAGGGGACAGGGGAGGCTGGTCACTGAAGCTTTCTTT. Translation gives CAWRGQGRLVTEAFF.